This TCR beta chain appears in the sequencing data of a study of blood T cell repertoires in COVID-19. From germline, CDR1 is MNHEY and CDR2 SVGEGT. Trimming pared 5 bases from V and 9 bases from J, leaving 11 bases between. This CDR3 is 13 amino acids long. Profiling relied on immunoSEQ multiplex PCR, and the TCRdb table lists in-frame clones only, not all of them. The profile covers 150,000 to 200,000 clones, with approximately 86% appearing a single time and roughly 3.3% taken by the ten largest. The sample consisted of peripheral blood. This clonotype was sampled from a man aged 65 to 85 with acute or convalescent COVID-19. The rearrangement uses TRBV6-2 or TRBV6-3 and TRBJ1-6; unclear D gene. In DNA, the CDR3 is TGTGCCAGCAGTCGCTCTAATGGTTCACCCCTCCACTTT. Translated, it gives CASSRSNGSPLHF.